Shown below are 29 T cell receptor beta chains from a single sample sequenced in a study of cytomegalovirus exposure and HLA in healthy donors. Sequencing was performed with immunoSEQ multiplex PCR; in TCRdb, only in-frame clones are kept and a portion is missing. The sample contains approximately 160,000 clones, about 90% of which appear only once. The sequenced sample was PBMCs. These receptors all come from a woman between 18 and 30 years old in good health and CMV-seropositive.

The rearrangement uses TRBV5-1 and TRBJ2-7; unclear D gene. Germline V gives CDR1 SGHRS, CDR2 YFSETQ. The length of the CDR3 is 13 residues. V lost 5 bases and J lost 3, with 12 bases in between. DNA of the CDR3: TGCGCCAGCAGTTACGAGTCCCGCTACGAGCAGTACTTC. Amino acids: CASSYESRYEQYF.

This CDR3 reads CASSFEGPSYEQYF. In DNA form, the CDR3 reads TGTGCCAGCAGTTTCGAGGGCCCTTCCTACGAGCAGTACTTC. The gene calls are TRBV2 and TRBJ2-7, with a tentative D call TRBD2 (5 bases). The length of the CDR3 is 14 residues. Trimming removed 5 bases from V and 1 base from J, with 12 bases in between. The germline CDR1 and CDR2 sequences are SNHLY and FYNNEI.

The chain links TRBV14 to TRBJ1-2; 8 bases agree with TRBD1. Germline loops: CDR1 SGHDN, CDR2 FVKESK. J lost 8 bases, V lost 1 base, and 6 bases had no gene match. The CDR3 spans 14 residues. The CDR3 nucleotides read TGTGCCAGCAGCCAAGGGATGACAGGGGTCGGCTACACCTTC. It encodes CASSQGMTGVGYTF.

This sequence joins TRBV10-3 and TRBJ2-7; 8 bases line up with TRBD1. This CDR3 spans 15 amino acids. The V and J ends lost 0 bases and 3 bases, in that order; junction bases with no gene match: 4. Germline V gives CDR1 ENHRY, CDR2 SYGVKD. This chain's CDR3 is CAISESGQANYEQYF. The CDR3 region has the DNA TGTGCCATCAGTGAGTCGGGACAGGCCAACTACGAGCAGTACTTC.

The chain employs TRBV7-2 and TRBJ2-1; D is unclear. The CDR3 loop spans 15 amino acids. V lost 7 bases and J 7 bases, leaving 20 bases between the germline ends. Germline CDR1 and CDR2: SGHTA and FQGNSA. As DNA, the CDR3 is TGTGCCAGCACCGCCGCAGGAAAAAATGTGAATGAGCAGTTCTTC. Its protein is CASTAAGKNVNEQFF. Drawing the rest from reference TRBV7-2 and TRBJ2-1, the complete variable domain is GAGVSQSPSNKVTEKGKDVELRCDPISGHTALYWYRQSLGQGLEFLIYFQGNSAPDKSGLPSDRFSAERTGGSVSTLTIQRTQQEDSAVYLCASTAAGKNVNEQFFGPGTRLTVL.

The chain carries TRBV2 and TRBJ2-1; 9 positions match TRBD2. After removal of 10 bases from V and 6 bases from J, the junction contained 10 bases not matched to a gene. This CDR3 is 14 amino acids long. Germline V gene data show CDR1 as SNHLY and CDR2 as FYNNEI. The CDR3: CATIGTSMPNEQFF. DNA of the CDR3: TGTGCCACCATCGGGACTAGCATGCCCAATGAGCAGTTCTTC.

In DNA, the CDR3 is TGTGCCATCACCCGGGACAATAGCAATCAGCCCCAGCATTTT. This encodes CAITRDNSNQPQHF. This rearrangement joins TRBV7-9 to TRBJ1-5, with a weak D call TRBD1 (6 bases). The CDR3 runs to 14 residues. Germline V CDR1 and CDR2: SEHNR, FQNEAQ (reference sequence). V lost 10 bases to trimming and J lost 0 bases, with 13 bases between them.

The J gene is TRBJ1-5, the V gene TRBV28; possibly TRBD1 for D (6 bases). The germline V and J ends were trimmed by 5 bases and 6 bases, with 17 bases remaining between them. The length of the CDR3 is 15 residues. Looked up from germline, CDR1 is MDHEN and CDR2 is SYDVKM. This chain's CDR3 is CASSLLDRLSQPQHF. DNA of the CDR3: TGTGCCAGCAGTCTTCTTGACAGGTTGAGTCAGCCCCAGCATTTT.

V usage is TRBV5-6 and J usage is TRBJ2-7, with D tentatively TRBD1 (6 bases). V was pared by 4 bases and J by 4 bases, with 12 bases between. The CDR3 has 13 amino acids. Germline-derived CDR1 and CDR2 are SGHDT and YYEEEE. The CDR3 loop is CASSRQDSYEQYF. CDR3 in DNA: TGTGCCAGCAGCCGCCAGGACAGTTACGAGCAGTACTTC.

The J gene is TRBJ2-7, the V gene TRBV4-3; 7 nucleotides line up with TRBD2. CDR1 and CDR2 (germline): LGHNA, YSLEER. The V gene end was trimmed by 3 bases and the J gene end by 3 bases; junction bases not matched to a gene: 5. The CDR3 is 14 residues long. The CDR3 region has the DNA TGCGCCAGCAGCCATGCAAGCGGGGACTACGAGCAGTACTTC. It specifies CASSHASGDYEQYF.

This CDR3 reads CASNHRGLRGGNQPQHF. The CDR3 DNA sequence: TGTGCCAGTAACCACCGGGGCCTCAGGGGTGGCAATCAGCCCCAGCATTTT. V is TRBV19 and J is TRBJ1-5, with D tentatively TRBD1 (6 bases). The CDR3 has 17 amino acids. V dropped 7 bases and J dropped 2 bases, with 21 bases sitting between them. CDR1 LNHDA and CDR2 SQIVND come from the germline V gene (reference sequence).

This chain links TRBV28 with TRBJ2-1, with a tentative D call TRBD1 (6 bases). CDR1 MDHEN and CDR2 SYDVKM come from the germline V gene. With 6 bases removed from V and 9 bases from J, the gap between germline ends came to 18 bases. This CDR3 comprises 14 residues. The CDR3, as DNA: TGTGCCAGCAGACTGGGGGCTCGCCAGCGTGAGCAGTTCTTC. Amino acids: CASRLGARQREQFF.

The genes are TRBV9 and TRBJ2-3; 9 nucleotides line up with TRBD2. The CDR3 totals 17 residues. V lost 3 bases, J lost 2 bases, and 10 bases stayed unmatched. In germline, CDR1 is SGDLS, CDR2 YYNGEE. CDR3 bases: TGTGCCAGCAGCGACCTCGCGGCGGGAGGGACCACAGATACGCAGTATTTT. It yields the protein CASSDLAAGGTTDTQYF.

The chain links TRBV4-2 to TRBJ2-3; 10 bases are shared with TRBD2. CDR1 and CDR2 (germline): LGHNA, YNFKEQ. V trimming: 0 bases; J trimming: 8 bases; junction bases outside the gene matches: 8. The CDR3 totals 16 residues. In DNA form, the CDR3 reads TGTGCCAGCAGCCAAGATCGGGCTAGCGGGAGAGGTACGCAGTATTTT. Translating it yields CASSQDRASGRGTQYF.

The chain carries TRBV6-1 and TRBJ1-2; TRBD1 matches at 7 bases. J lost 6 bases, V lost 5 bases, and 9 bases had no gene match. The CDR3 spans 14 residues. Germline assignment: CDR1 MNHNS and CDR2 SASEGT. The CDR3 region is CASSIFSGTDGYTF. CDR3 coding DNA: TGTGCCAGCAGTATATTTTCCGGGACAGATGGCTACACCTTC.

The rearrangement joins TRBV9 to TRBJ2-1; 10 bases fit TRBD2. This CDR3 contains 15 residues. Trimming at V came to 4 bases and at J to 5 bases, leaving 6 bases not matched to a gene. The germline V gene has CDR1 SGDLS and CDR2 YYNGEE. As DNA, the CDR3 is TGTGCCAGCAGCCCCCGGACTAGCGGAAACAATGAGCAGTTCTTC. This codes for CASSPRTSGNNEQFF. Supplemented by reference TRBV9 and TRBJ2-1, the full variable domain reads DSGVTQTPKHLITATGQRVTLRCSPRSGDLSVYWYQQSLDQGLQFLIQYYNGEERAKGNILERFSAQQFPDLHSELNLSSLELGDSALYFCASSPRTSGNNEQFFGPGTRLTVL.

The CDR3 region is CASSLVQGYQPQHF. CDR3 coding DNA: TGTGCCAGCAGCTTAGTACAGGGGTATCAGCCCCAGCATTTT. This chain links TRBV7-2 with TRBJ1-5; TRBD1 aligns across 7 bases. CDR1 is SGHTA, CDR2 FQGNSA, per germline. The CDR3 is 14 residues long. After removal of 1 base from V and 5 bases from J, the junction contained 2 bases not matched to a gene.

The chain recombines TRBV30 with TRBJ2-7; 7 bases match TRBD1. With V trimmed by 0 bases and J by 4 bases, 9 bases remained unmatched. The length of the CDR3 is 15 residues. The germline V gene encodes CDR1 GTSNPN and CDR2 SVGIG (reference sequence). CDR3 loop: CAWSVRDRRPYEQYF. The CDR3 nucleotides read TGTGCCTGGAGTGTACGGGACAGAAGGCCATACGAGCAGTACTTC. Full variable domain (outside the CDR3, taken from reference TRBV30 and TRBJ2-7): SQTIHQWPATLVQPVGSPLSLECTVEGTSNPNLYWYRQAAGRGLQLLFYSVGIGQISSEVPQNLSASRPQDRQFILSSKKLLLSDSGFYLCAWSVRDRRPYEQYFGPGTRLTVT.

The chain recombines TRBV27 with TRBJ2-7, with 7 bases fitting TRBD1. V gave up 5 bases and J gave up 4 bases; unmatched junction bases: 14. This CDR3 has 16 amino acids. In germline, CDR1 is MNHEY, CDR2 SMNVEV (reference sequence). The CDR3 sequence: CASSPTGQSPLYEQYF. CDR3 sequence (DNA): TGTGCCAGCAGTCCAACGGGACAGTCCCCTTTGTACGAGCAGTACTTC.

In DNA form, the CDR3 reads TGTGCCAGCAGCCAGAGGGAGAACGCTGGGGCCAACGTCCTGACTTTC. Translated: CASSQRENAGANVLTF. The chain recombines TRBV21-1 with TRBJ2-6; TRBD2 is taken as the D call from the table, unchecked against the DNA. TRBV21-1 is flagged as a pseudogene. CDR3 length: 16 residues.

This chain joins TRBV7-9 and TRBJ1-1; TRBD1 aligns across 8 bases. The CDR3 is 14 residues long. Germline lookup yields CDR1 SEHNR and CDR2 FQNEAQ (reference sequence). J gave up 5 bases and V 3 bases, and 5 bases lay outside the gene matches. The CDR3, as DNA: TGTGCCAGCAGCTTCGGACAGGGTTGGACTGAAGCTTTCTTT. Translation gives CASSFGQGWTEAFF. Complete variable domain (other parts from reference TRBV7-9 and TRBJ1-1): DTGVSQNPRHKITKRGQNVTFRCDPISEHNRLYWYRQTLGQGPEFLTYFQNEAQLEKSRLLSDRFSAERPKGSFSTLEIQRTEQGDSAMYLCASSFGQGWTEAFFGQGTRLTVV.

In its sample, this clone was seen a few times. Other DNA sequences in this specimen translate into the identical CDR3. The chain combines TRBV9 with TRBJ2-5, with 7 bases matching TRBD2. CDR3 length: 14 residues. After removal of 2 bases from V and 2 bases from J, the junction contained 3 bases not matched to a gene. In germline, CDR1 is SGDLS, CDR2 YYNGEE. Written as DNA, the CDR3 is TGTGCCAGCAGCGTCGGACTAGGTCAAGAGACCCAGTACTTC. This codes for CASSVGLGQETQYF.

The chain has TRBV7-2 and TRBJ2-3; 7 bases map to TRBD2. The CDR3 totals 15 residues. Losses at the gene ends were 1 base for V and 5 bases for J; bases not matched to a gene: 6. CDR1 is SGHTA and CDR2 is FQGNSA in the germline V gene. The CDR3 DNA sequence: TGTGCCAGCAGCTTAGATGGGACTAAGGGAGATACGCAGTATTTT. It codes for CASSLDGTKGDTQYF.

V is TRBV7-7 and J is TRBJ2-2, with 7 bases lining up with TRBD2. Germline assignment: CDR1 SSHAT and CDR2 FNYEAQ (reference sequence). The trim removed 2 bases at V and 6 bases at J, leaving 6 bases unmatched. The CDR3 is made up of 15 amino acids. The CDR3: CASSLKKGGSGELFF. The CDR3 nucleotides are TGTGCCAGCAGCTTAAAGAAGGGAGGGTCCGGGGAGCTGTTTTTT.

The rearrangement links TRBV9 to TRBJ1-5; weak D call: TRBD1 (5 bases). V was trimmed by 0 bases and J by 6 bases, leaving 10 bases between them. The CDR3 sequence is 14 residues long. Germline CDR1 SGDLS, CDR2 YYNGEE. CDR3: CASSVGGLSQPQHF. The CDR3 nucleotides read TGTGCCAGCAGCGTAGGGGGCTTGAGTCAGCCCCAGCATTTT.

This chain connects TRBV14 to TRBJ2-2; a weak D match, TRBD2 (5 bases). CDR3 size: 15 residues. Germline values: CDR1 SGHDN, CDR2 FVKESK. V was shortened by 3 bases and J by 5 bases, with 13 bases between the two germline ends. The chain's CDR3 is CASSHKLDNTGELFF. In DNA, the CDR3 is TGTGCCAGCAGCCATAAACTAGACAATACCGGGGAGCTGTTTTTT. Complete variable domain (other parts from reference TRBV14 and TRBJ2-2): EAGVTQFPSHSVIEKGQTVTLRCDPISGHDNLYWYRRVMGKEIKFLLHFVKESKQDESGMPNNRFLAERTGGTYSTLKVQPAELEDSGVYFCASSHKLDNTGELFFGEGSRLTVL.

This rearrangement joins TRBV2 to TRBJ2-2; D not certain. The germline V gene encodes CDR1 SNHLY and CDR2 FYNNEI. Between the trimmed V and J ends, which lost 1 base and 4 bases, there was a span of 10 bases. The CDR3 length is 15 residues. CDR3 region: CASSEDPPGTGELFF. In DNA form, the CDR3 reads TGTGCCAGCAGTGAAGACCCGCCGGGCACCGGGGAGCTGTTTTTT.

This rearrangement joins TRBV29-1 to TRBJ2-7; 16 bases match TRBD2. Trimming cost V 6 bases and J 6 bases; bases outside gene matches: 11. The CDR3 sequence is 16 residues long. Germline CDR1 reads SQVTM; CDR2 reads ANQGSEA. The CDR3 bases are TGCAGCGTCACACCGGGACTAGCGGGAGGGCCGTCCGAGCAGTACTTC. Translated: CSVTPGLAGGPSEQYF.

This clone was seen a handful of times. The chain couples TRBV4-2 to TRBJ1-1; D is undetermined. The germline V and J ends were trimmed by 0 bases and 5 bases, with 4 bases remaining between them. The V gene's germline CDR1 is LGHNA and CDR2 YNFKEQ. CDR3 length: 12 amino acids. CDR3 sequence: CASSQDSTEAFF. The CDR3 DNA sequence: TGTGCCAGCAGCCAAGACAGTACTGAAGCTTTCTTT.